The clone carrying this T cell receptor beta chain was picked up one time. The antigen remains undetermined. The Oncomine TCR Beta short-read assay was applied to DNA of cultured CD4+ T cells. In this case, cultured CD4+ T cells provided the extracted genomic DNA. From the PCR reads, TCRdb called clonotypes with MiXCR, one entry per CDR3 protein. The table shows fewer than 15,000 distinct CDR3 sequences, with roughly 45% occurring only once. Described treatment: 10-day PBMC culture with coronavirus spike peptide pools or control peptides (ViraFEST assay). The data belong to a study of vaccination and CD4 T cells after COVID-19. The wider study: The post-COVID samples were taken a median approximately 14 weeks after diagnosis, anywhere from 35 to 161. Study-wide results and limits: A nonsignificant median increase from approximately 23 to 38 SARS-CoV-2-reactive clonotypes was observed.

V gave up 3 bases and J gave up 6 bases, with 11 bases separating them. The CDR3 is made up of 14 amino acids. Germline CDR1 and CDR2: KGHDR and SFDVKD. The rearrangement uses TRBV24-1 and TRBJ1-5; D is undetermined. This sequence was found in a human donor who had recovered from COVID-19. Sequencing was performed on CD4+ T cells from blood, cultured in vitro, taken after SARS-CoV-2 vaccination. The chain's CDR3 is CATSDNPTSQPQHF. Written as DNA, the CDR3 is TGTGCCACCAGTGATAATCCGACGTCTCAGCCCCAGCATTTT.